These 23 T cell receptor beta chains came from one sample sequenced in a study of blood T cell repertoires in COVID-19. Here immunoSEQ multiplex PCR was the method, and the copy in TCRdb shows in-frame clones only, minus some. Of some 250,000 clones detected, 86% appear once; the ten largest clones hold about 12%. Sequencing input: peripheral blood. Receptors originate from a man older than 75 with acute or convalescent COVID-19.

The J gene is TRBJ2-5, the V gene TRBV18; 7 bases map to TRBD1. J lost 4 bases, V lost 1 base, and 6 bases had no gene match. The CDR3 contains 15 residues. CDR1 and CDR2 (germline): KGHSH, LQKENI. CDR3 loop: CASSPQRQGGETQYF. CDR3 nucleotides: TGTGCCAGCTCACCACAGCGACAGGGTGGAGAGACCCAGTACTTC. Full variable domain (missing parts from reference TRBV18 and TRBJ2-5): NAGVMQNPRHLVRRRGQEARLRCSPMKGHSHVYWYRQLPEEGLKFMVYLQKENIIDESGMPKERFSAEFPKEGPSILRIQQVVRGDSAAYFCASSPQRQGGETQYFGPGTRLLVL.

V gene TRBV6-5 combines with J gene TRBJ1-6; 10 nucleotides align to TRBD1. This CDR3 is 14 amino acids long. V gave up 7 bases and J gave up 6 bases; unmatched junction bases: 3. CDR1 is MNHEY, CDR2 SVGAGI, per germline. The DNA for the CDR3 is TGTGCCAGCAATCGGGACAGGGGTAATTCACCCCTCCACTTT. Protein sequence: CASNRDRGNSPLHF.

The chain is built from TRBV6-2 or TRBV6-3 and TRBJ1-4; D is ambiguous. V was cut by 0 bases and J by 0 bases, with 17 bases left in between. Germline lookup yields CDR1 MNHEY and CDR2 SVGEGT. The CDR3 length is 19 residues. Here the CDR3 DNA reads TGTGCCAGCAGTTACTCATCGACTTCTATTCGGGCAACTAATGAAAAACTGTTTTTT. It is translated as CASSYSSTSIRATNEKLFF.

V gene TRBV28 combines with J gene TRBJ1-3; unclear D gene. Germline V gene lookup returns CDR1 MDHEN and CDR2 SYDVKM. With 1 base removed from V and 4 bases from J, the gap between germline ends came to 2 bases. The length of the CDR3 is 12 residues. CDR3 residues: CASSLLGNTIYF. The CDR3 DNA is TGTGCCAGCAGTTTATTAGGAAACACCATATATTTT.

The rearrangement uses TRBV29-1 and TRBJ2-7; 7 bases align to TRBD1. The length of the CDR3 is 11 residues. The V and J ends lost 6 bases and 3 bases, in that order; junction bases with no gene match: 2. CDR1 is SQVTM, CDR2 ANQGSEA, per germline. The CDR3 bases are TGCAGCGTCGGGGACAGCTACGAGCAGTACTTC. As protein: CSVGDSYEQYF.

The chain recombines TRBV5-1 with TRBJ1-1; 9 positions match TRBD1. The CDR3 sequence is 13 residues long. The V gene end was trimmed by 7 bases and the J gene end by 4 bases; junction bases not matched to a gene: 5. The germline gives CDR1 SGHRS, CDR2 YFSETQ. The CDR3 nucleotides read TGCGCCAGCGAGAAGACAGGGGGCACTGAAGCTTTCTTT. Translated, it gives CASEKTGGTEAFF.

V usage is TRBV19 and J usage is TRBJ2-6; tentative D call: TRBD2 (5 bases). CDR3 length equals 16 residues. The germline gives CDR1 LNHDA, CDR2 SQIVND (reference sequence). Trimming stripped 3 bases from V and 1 base from J, with 10 bases between. The CDR3 is CASSMGRVSGANVLTF. The CDR3 coding sequence is TGTGCCAGTAGTATGGGGAGAGTTTCTGGGGCCAACGTCCTGACTTTC.

V and J are TRBV3-1 (or the pseudogene TRBV3-2) and TRBJ1-6; no reliable D call. CDR3 length equals 15 residues. Trimming removed 1 base from V and 3 bases from J, with 7 bases in between. CDR1 LGHDT and CDR2 YNNKEL come from the germline V gene (reference sequence). In DNA form, the CDR3 reads TGTGCCAGCAGCCAAGGCAGTCTCTATAATTCACCCCTCCACTTT. This encodes CASSQGSLYNSPLHF.

This clone was counted only a few times. V and J are TRBV18 and TRBJ2-1; 8 bases match TRBD2. The CDR3 sequence is 13 residues long. J lost 7 bases, V lost 4 bases, and 3 bases had no gene match. Germline CDR1 KGHSH, CDR2 LQKENI. The CDR3 sequence is CASSLTSENEQFF. In DNA, the CDR3 is TGTGCCAGCTCACTGACTAGCGAGAATGAGCAGTTCTTC.

J is TRBJ2-3 and V is TRBV5-1; tentative D call: TRBD1 (7 bases). Germline V gene data show CDR1 as SGHRS and CDR2 as YFSETQ. Trimming cost V 4 bases and J 0 bases, with 12 bases left between them. The CDR3 is 15 amino acids. Here the CDR3 reads CASSQGGRSTDTQYF. CDR3 bases: TGCGCCAGCAGCCAGGGGGGCCGAAGCACAGATACGCAGTATTTT. Filled out from reference TRBV5-1 and TRBJ2-3, the complete variable domain reads KAGVTQTPRYLIKTRGQQVTLSCSPISGHRSVSWYQQTPGQGLQFLFEYFSETQRNKGNFPGRFSGRQFSNSRSEMNVSTLELGDSALYLCASSQGGRSTDTQYFGPGTRLTVL.

The table lists this clone with a count of one. The chain employs TRBV5-1 and TRBJ2-2; 7 bases match TRBD2. CDR1 is SGHRS, CDR2 YFSETQ, per germline. This CDR3 is built from 16 residues. V lost 1 base, J lost 6 bases, and 9 bases stayed unmatched. The DNA for the CDR3 is TGCGCCAGCAGCTTGAAGAGGGAGGGCCTATCCGGGGAGCTGTTTTTT. Its translation is CASSLKREGLSGELFF.

This chain links TRBV5-1 with TRBJ2-5; 8 nucleotides match TRBD1. Germline V gene sequence: CDR1 SGHRS, CDR2 YFSETQ. V gave up 0 bases and J gave up 2 bases; unmatched junction bases: 3. The CDR3 consists of 15 residues. The CDR3 DNA is TGCGCCAGCAGCTTGGGGGACAGGTTACAAGAGACCCAGTACTTC. This translates into CASSLGDRLQETQYF.

The J gene is TRBJ2-1, the V gene TRBV7-2, with 8 bases lining up with TRBD2. This CDR3 comprises 14 residues. With 3 bases clipped from V and 6 bases from J, the junction kept 4 bases outside the gene matches. From germline, CDR1 is SGHTA and CDR2 FQGNSA. This CDR3 reads CASSFQRGTNEQFF. CDR3 nucleotide sequence: TGTGCCAGCAGCTTCCAGCGGGGGACCAATGAGCAGTTCTTC.

CDR3 protein: CAISSTDNSNQPQHF. CDR3 DNA sequence: TGTGCCATCAGTTCGACGGACAATAGCAATCAGCCCCAGCATTTT. This chain joins TRBV10-3 and TRBJ1-5; D might be TRBD1 (5 bases). CDR1 and CDR2 (germline): ENHRY, SYGVKD. V lost 5 bases and J lost 0, with 11 bases in between. The CDR3 totals 15 residues.

The chain joins TRBV7-9 to TRBJ1-5; a weak D match, TRBD1 (6 bases). Germline V gene sequence: CDR1 SEHNR, CDR2 FQNEAQ (reference sequence). The V end was cut by 4 bases, the J end by 1 base, with 8 bases between. This CDR3 has 14 residues. The CDR3 is CASSSGQSNQPQHF. The DNA for the CDR3 is TGTGCCAGCAGCTCCGGACAGAGCAATCAGCCCCAGCATTTT. Filled out from reference TRBV7-9 and TRBJ1-5, the complete variable domain reads DTGVSQNPRHKITKRGQNVTFRCDPISEHNRLYWYRQTLGQGPEFLTYFQNEAQLEKSRLLSDRFSAERPKGSFSTLEIQRTEQGDSAMYLCASSSGQSNQPQHFGDGTRLSIL.

This clone was recorded only once. The V and J genes are TRBV19 and TRBJ2-7, with 7 nucleotides matching TRBD2. V was clipped by 4 bases and J by 6 bases; unmatched bases: 6. The CDR3 consists of 13 residues. Germline values: CDR1 LNHDA, CDR2 SQIVND (reference sequence). The CDR3 region is CASSTVRESEQYF. The CDR3, as DNA: TGTGCCAGTAGTACGGTGCGGGAGAGCGAGCAGTACTTC. The full variable domain, with the rest looked up from reference TRBV19 and TRBJ2-7, is DGGITQSPKYLFRKEGQNVTLSCEQNLNHDAMYWYRQDPGQGLRLIYYSQIVNDFQKGDIAEGYSVSREKKESFPLTVTSAQKNPTAFYLCASSTVRESEQYFGPGTRLTVT.

The chain combines TRBV6-6 with TRBJ2-1, with D possibly being TRBD1 (6 bases). Trimming left V 0 bases short and J 5 bases short, with 8 bases between. This CDR3 has 14 amino acids. The germline V gene has CDR1 MNHNY and CDR2 SVGAGI (reference sequence). The CDR3 here is CASSYSGTNNEQFF. The CDR3, as DNA: TGTGCCAGCAGTTACTCAGGGACAAACAATGAGCAGTTCTTC.

This chain uses TRBV28 with TRBJ2-1; a weak D match, TRBD1 (6 bases). V shed 9 bases and J shed 6 bases, with 18 bases lying between them. Germline assignment: CDR1 MDHEN and CDR2 SYDVKM. The CDR3 has 14 amino acids. CDR3 in amino acids: CASLQGVAGNEQFF. CDR3 DNA: TGTGCCAGTTTACAGGGTGTTGCAGGCAATGAGCAGTTCTTC.

The table lists this clone with a few counts. The V call is TRBV28, the J call TRBJ1-1, with 7 bases aligning to TRBD1. Germline V gene lookup returns CDR1 MDHEN and CDR2 SYDVKM. The CDR3 runs to 12 residues. The J segment lost 7 bases and the V segment lost 4 bases, leaving 3 bases of the junction unmatched. The CDR3 coding sequence is TGTGCCAGCAGTTCGCAGGGGGATGAAGCTTTCTTT. This encodes CASSSQGDEAFF.

This sequence joins TRBV4-1 and TRBJ1-4; D remains unclear. Trimming removed 0 bases at V and 5 bases at J, with 13 bases between. This CDR3 region has 16 residues. CDR1 is MGHRA, CDR2 YSYEKL, per germline. The CDR3 sequence is CASSQEGASANEKLFF. The CDR3 DNA reads TGCGCCAGCAGCCAAGAAGGAGCCAGCGCAAATGAAAAACTGTTTTTT.

In its sample, this clone was seen once. J is TRBJ2-7 and V is TRBV7-9; 10 bases are shared with TRBD1. CDR3 length equals 15 residues. The trim removed 6 bases at V and 6 bases at J, leaving 11 bases unmatched. Germline-derived CDR1 and CDR2 are SEHNR and FQNEAQ (reference sequence). CDR3: CASSYLRDRGSEQYF. The CDR3 DNA sequence: TGTGCCAGCAGTTACCTCCGGGACAGGGGATCCGAGCAGTACTTC. The entire variable domain, with the rest obtained from reference TRBV7-9 and TRBJ2-7, is as follows: DTGVSQNPRHKITKRGQNVTFRCDPISEHNRLYWYRQTLGQGPEFLTYFQNEAQLEKSRLLSDRFSAERPKGSFSTLEIQRTEQGDSAMYLCASSYLRDRGSEQYFGPGTRLTVT.

This chain joins TRBV11-1 and TRBJ2-1; no clear D. The CDR3 consists of 12 residues. Germline CDR1 and CDR2: SGHAT and FQDESV (reference sequence). The V and J ends lost 5 bases and 6 bases respectively, with 8 bases between them. The CDR3 DNA sequence: TGTGCCAGCAGCCCCCTAGGCAATGAGCAGTTCTTC. Translated, it gives CASSPLGNEQFF.

V and J are TRBV7-2 and TRBJ2-3, with TRBD2 identical over 9 bases. The CDR3 covers 18 residues. The V gene's germline CDR1 is SGHTA and CDR2 FQGNSA. V lost 2 bases, J lost 0 bases, and 9 bases stayed unmatched. The CDR3 loop is CASSLWVSGGGSTDTQYF. For the CDR3, the DNA is TGTGCCAGCAGCTTATGGGTTAGCGGGGGAGGAAGCACAGATACGCAGTATTTT.